The sequence of this T cell receptor (beta chain) was determined in a study of immune evolution from preneoplasia to lung adenocarcinoma. Trimming pared 2 bases from V and 2 bases from J, leaving 13 bases between. The CDR3 is 15 residues long. Germline CDR1 SGHTA, CDR2 FQGNSA. Study observations and caveats: Clonality was highest in normal lung, lower in later-stage lesions apparently. Highest clonality occurred in KRAS-mutant, not EGFR-mutant or double wild-type, nodules.

After pathologic assessment, macro-dissection selected premalignant or tumor cells for extraction. As to this clone: The antigen is undetermined.

Here immunoSEQ multiplex PCR was the method, and the copy in TCRdb shows in-frame clones only, minus some. Of just under 10,000 clones detected, about three quarters appear once; the ten largest clones hold about 4.9%. The TCR originated in a person aged 70 to 80 with lung adenocarcinoma. Some clones in this sample may be carry-over from other donors' samples. The specimen sequenced was FFPE minimally invasive lung adenocarcinoma tissue. The genes are TRBV7-2 and TRBJ2-7; tentatively, D is TRBD1 or TRBD2 (5 bases each). The CDR3 DNA reads TGTGCCAGCAGCTTAATCCGGGGCCCTACCTACGAGCAGTACTTC. As protein: CASSLIRGPTYEQYF.